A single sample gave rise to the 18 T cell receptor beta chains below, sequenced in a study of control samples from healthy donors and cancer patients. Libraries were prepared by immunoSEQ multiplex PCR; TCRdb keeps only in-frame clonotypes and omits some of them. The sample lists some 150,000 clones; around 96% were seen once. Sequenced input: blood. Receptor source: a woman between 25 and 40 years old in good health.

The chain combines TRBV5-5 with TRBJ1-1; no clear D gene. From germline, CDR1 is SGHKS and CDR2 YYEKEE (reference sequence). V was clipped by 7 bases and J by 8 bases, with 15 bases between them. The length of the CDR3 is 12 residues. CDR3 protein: CASASAPKEAFF. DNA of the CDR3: TGTGCCAGCGCCTCTGCCCCCAAGGAAGCTTTCTTT.

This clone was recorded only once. In DNA, the CDR3 is TGTGCCAGCAGTAGCCCTGACAGGGGGTGGGAGCAGTACTTC. The encoded protein is CASSSPDRGWEQYF. The chain recombines TRBV27 with TRBJ2-7; 9 bases align to TRBD1. V shed 5 bases and J 7 bases; nucleotides not matched to a gene: 9. The CDR3 totals 14 residues. Germline V lookup: CDR1 MNHEY, CDR2 SMNVEV (reference sequence).

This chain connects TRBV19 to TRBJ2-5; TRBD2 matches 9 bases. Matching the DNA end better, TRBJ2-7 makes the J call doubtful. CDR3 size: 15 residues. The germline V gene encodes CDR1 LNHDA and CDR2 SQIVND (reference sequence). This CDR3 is CASSIFSSGINEQYF. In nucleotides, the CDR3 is TGTGCCAGTAGTATTTTCTCTAGCGGGATCAACGAGCAGTACTTC.

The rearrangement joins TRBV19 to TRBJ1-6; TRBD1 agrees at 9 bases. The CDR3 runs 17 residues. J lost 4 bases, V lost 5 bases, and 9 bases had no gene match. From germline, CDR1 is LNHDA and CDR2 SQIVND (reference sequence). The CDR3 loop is CASSLTGTGFYNSPLHF. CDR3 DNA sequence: TGTGCCAGTAGTCTTACCGGGACAGGGTTTTATAATTCACCCCTCCACTTT.

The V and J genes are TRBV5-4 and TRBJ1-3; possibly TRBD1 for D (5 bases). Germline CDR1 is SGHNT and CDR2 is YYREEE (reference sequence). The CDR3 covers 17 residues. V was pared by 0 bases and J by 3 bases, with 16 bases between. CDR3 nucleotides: TGTGCCAGCAGCTTGGAAGCCCCCGCGGGGCTTGGAAACACCATATATTTT. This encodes CASSLEAPAGLGNTIYF.

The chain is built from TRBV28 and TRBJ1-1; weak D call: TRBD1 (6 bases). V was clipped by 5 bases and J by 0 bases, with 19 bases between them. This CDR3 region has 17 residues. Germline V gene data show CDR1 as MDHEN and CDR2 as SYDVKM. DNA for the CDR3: TGTGCCAGCAGTACGCCATACCCCGGGACATTGAACACTGAAGCTTTCTTT. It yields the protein CASSTPYPGTLNTEAFF.

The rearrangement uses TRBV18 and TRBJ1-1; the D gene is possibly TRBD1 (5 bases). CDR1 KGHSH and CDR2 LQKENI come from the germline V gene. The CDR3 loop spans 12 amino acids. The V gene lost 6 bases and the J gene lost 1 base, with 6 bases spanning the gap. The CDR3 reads CASSTANTEAFF. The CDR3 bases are TGTGCCAGCTCGACAGCGAACACTGAAGCTTTCTTT.

CDR3 amino acids: CASTRDRAYNEQFF. CDR3 in DNA: TGTGCCAGCACCAGAGACAGAGCCTACAATGAGCAGTTCTTC. The chain combines TRBV6-5 with TRBJ2-1, with D maybe TRBD1 (5 bases). Trimming removed 7 bases from V and 2 bases from J, with 12 bases in between. Germline V CDR1 and CDR2: MNHEY, SVGAGI. The CDR3 has 14 residues.

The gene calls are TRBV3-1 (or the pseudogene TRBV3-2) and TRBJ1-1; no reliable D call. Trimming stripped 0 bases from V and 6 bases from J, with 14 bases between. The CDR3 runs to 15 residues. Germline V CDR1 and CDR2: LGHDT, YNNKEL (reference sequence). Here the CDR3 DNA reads TGTGCCAGCAGCCAAGATTTTCGCAGGACCGCTGAAGCTTTCTTT. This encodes CASSQDFRRTAEAFF.

The DNA of the CDR3 is TGTGCCAGCAGTTACACTACAGGTCAACAAGAGACCCAGTACTTC. It translates to CASSYTTGQQETQYF. The chain employs TRBV6-5 and TRBJ2-5; TRBD1 is a possible D gene (5 bases). CDR1 is MNHEY and CDR2 is SVGAGI in the germline V gene. The CDR3 consists of 15 residues. V was trimmed by 2 bases and J by 2 bases, leaving 12 bases between them.

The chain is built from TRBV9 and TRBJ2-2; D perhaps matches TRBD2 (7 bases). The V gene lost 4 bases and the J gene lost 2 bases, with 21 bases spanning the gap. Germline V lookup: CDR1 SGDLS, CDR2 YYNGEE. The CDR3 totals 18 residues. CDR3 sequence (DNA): TGTGCCAGCAGCCGCGCTTCCGCGGGGGCAGGAAACACCGGGGAGCTGTTTTTT. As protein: CASSRASAGAGNTGELFF.

The CDR3 sequence: CASSLGVSGNTIYF. The CDR3 nucleotides read TGTGCCAGCAGCTTAGGTGTCTCTGGAAACACCATATATTTT. V is TRBV11-2 and J is TRBJ1-3, with unresolved D. CDR1 and CDR2 (germline): SGHAT, FQNNGV. The V end lost 1 base, the J end lost 0 bases, and 4 bases lay between the germline ends. The CDR3 runs to 14 residues. Using reference TRBV11-2 and TRBJ1-3 for the parts outside the CDR3, the full variable domain is EAGVAQSPRYKIIEKRQSVAFWCNPISGHATLYWYQQILGQGPKLLIQFQNNGVVDDSQLPKDRFSAERLKGVDSTLKIQPAKLEDSAVYLCASSLGVSGNTIYFGEGSWLTVV.

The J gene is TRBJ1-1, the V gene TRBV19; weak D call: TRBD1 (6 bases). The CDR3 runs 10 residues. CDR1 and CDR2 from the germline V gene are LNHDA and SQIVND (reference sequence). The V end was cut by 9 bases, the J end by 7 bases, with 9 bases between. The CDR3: CASGQYEAFF. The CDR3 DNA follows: TGTGCCAGCGGACAGTATGAAGCTTTCTTT.

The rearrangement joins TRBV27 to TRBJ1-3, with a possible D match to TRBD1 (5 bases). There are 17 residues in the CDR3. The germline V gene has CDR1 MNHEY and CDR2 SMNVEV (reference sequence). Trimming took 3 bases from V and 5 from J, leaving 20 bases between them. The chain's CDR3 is CASSFPGPLGARNTIYF. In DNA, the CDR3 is TGTGCCAGCAGTTTCCCCGGACCTTTAGGGGCCCGAAACACCATATATTTT.

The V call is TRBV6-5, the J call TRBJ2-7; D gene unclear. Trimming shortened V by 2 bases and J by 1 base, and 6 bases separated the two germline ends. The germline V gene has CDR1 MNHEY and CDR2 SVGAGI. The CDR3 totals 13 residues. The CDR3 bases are TGTGCCAGCAGTTACCAGATGTCCTACGAGCAGTACTTC. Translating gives CASSYQMSYEQYF.

The CDR3 sequence: CASSLEVAGVTQYF. The CDR3 DNA is TGCGCCAGCAGCTTGGAGGTAGCGGGGGTGACCCAGTACTTC. This chain links TRBV5-1 with TRBJ2-5, with 9 nucleotides matching TRBD2. Trimming cost V 0 bases and J 7 bases; bases outside gene matches: 4. The germline CDR1 and CDR2 sequences are SGHRS and YFSETQ. The CDR3 length is 14 residues. Supplemented by reference TRBV5-1 and TRBJ2-5, the full variable domain reads KAGVTQTPRYLIKTRGQQVTLSCSPISGHRSVSWYQQTPGQGLQFLFEYFSETQRNKGNFPGRFSGRQFSNSRSEMNVSTLELGDSALYLCASSLEVAGVTQYFGPGTRLLVL.

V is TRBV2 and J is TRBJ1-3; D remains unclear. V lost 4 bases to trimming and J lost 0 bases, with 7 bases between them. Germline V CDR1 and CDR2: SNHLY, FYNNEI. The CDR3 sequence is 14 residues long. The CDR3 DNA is TGTGCCAGCAGTGTCGAGGGCTCTGGAAACACCATATATTTT. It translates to CASSVEGSGNTIYF. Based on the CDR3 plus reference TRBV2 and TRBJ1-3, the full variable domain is EPEVTQTPSHQVTQMGQEVILRCVPISNHLYFYWYRQILGQKVEFLVSFYNNEISEKSEIFDDQFSVERPDGSNFTLKIRSTKLEDSAMYFCASSVEGSGNTIYFGEGSWLTVV.

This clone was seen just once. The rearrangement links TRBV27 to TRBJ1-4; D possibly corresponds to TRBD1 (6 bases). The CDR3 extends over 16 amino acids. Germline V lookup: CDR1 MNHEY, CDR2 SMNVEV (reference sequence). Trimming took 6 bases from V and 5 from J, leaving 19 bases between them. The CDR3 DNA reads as TGTGCCAGCAGACCCGAGGGGGGTTATGGGAATGAAAAACTGTTTTTT. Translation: CASRPEGGYGNEKLFF.